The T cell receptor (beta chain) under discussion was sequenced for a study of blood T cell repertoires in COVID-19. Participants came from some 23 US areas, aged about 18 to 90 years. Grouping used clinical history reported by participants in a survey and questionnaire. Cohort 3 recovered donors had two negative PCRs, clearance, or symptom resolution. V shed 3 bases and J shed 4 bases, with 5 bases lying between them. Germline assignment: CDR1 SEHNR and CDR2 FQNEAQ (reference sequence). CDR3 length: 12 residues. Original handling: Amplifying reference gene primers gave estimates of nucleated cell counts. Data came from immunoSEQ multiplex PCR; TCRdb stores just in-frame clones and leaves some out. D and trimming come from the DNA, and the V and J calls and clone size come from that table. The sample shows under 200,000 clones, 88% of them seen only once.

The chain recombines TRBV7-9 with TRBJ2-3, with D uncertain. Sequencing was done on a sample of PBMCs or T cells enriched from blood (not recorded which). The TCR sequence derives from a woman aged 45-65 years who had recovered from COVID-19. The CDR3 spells CASSFLSDTQYF. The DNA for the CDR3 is TGTGCCAGCAGCTTCTTATCAGATACGCAGTATTTT.